These 8 T cell receptor beta chains originate from one sample sequenced in a study of blood T cell repertoires in COVID-19. Profiled with immunoSEQ multiplex PCR; TCRdb holds only in-frame clones, not every one. The data show some 75,000 clones, with around 88% seen just once and approximately 5.8% held by the top ten. The sequencing input was peripheral blood. These receptors all come from a man older than 75 with COVID-19, enrolled during active disease.

This clone showed up just once. The DNA for the CDR3 is TGTGCCAGCAGCTGGGGCGCCGGGGAGCTGTTTTTT. This codes for CASSWGAGELFF. V is TRBV3-1 (or the pseudogene TRBV3-2) and J is TRBJ2-2, with TRBD1 as a possible D gene (5 bases). Per germline, CDR1 LGHDT and CDR2 YNNKEL (reference sequence). The CDR3 consists of 12 residues. Trimming cost V 5 bases and J 6 bases, with 7 bases left between them.

The rearrangement uses TRBV4-1 and TRBJ1-1, with 10 bases fitting TRBD1. The CDR3 has 18 residues. From germline, CDR1 is MGHRA and CDR2 YSYEKL. Unmatched junction bases numbered 11, after V lost 2 bases and J lost 2 bases. The CDR3 DNA sequence: TGCGCCAGCAGCCAAAGGCCCGGACAGGGGGTTTCAAACACTGAAGCTTTCTTT. This gives the protein CASSQRPGQGVSNTEAFF.

The gene calls are TRBV5-1 and TRBJ2-7; 9 nucleotides align to TRBD1. Per germline, CDR1 SGHRS and CDR2 YFSETQ. CDR3 length equals 15 residues. The J segment lost 5 bases and the V segment lost 4 bases, leaving 10 bases of the junction unmatched. The CDR3 region has the DNA TGCGCCAGCAGCAGCACAGGGGGCAGAGTTGACGAGCAGTACTTC. The encoded protein is CASSSTGGRVDEQYF.

The V gene is TRBV5-5, the J gene TRBJ1-2; the D is unclear. CDR1 is SGHKS and CDR2 is YYEKEE in the germline V gene (reference sequence). This CDR3 region has 15 residues. The ends were cut back, 1 base at V and 4 bases at J, with 14 bases in the middle. Written as DNA, the CDR3 is TGTGCCAGCAGCTTGCTCGGGAAGGATATCTATGGCTACACCTTC. Its translation is CASSLLGKDIYGYTF.

This clone has more than one count but fewer than ten. This rearrangement joins TRBV27 to TRBJ1-4, with a possible D match to TRBD1 (5 bases). V lost 0 bases to trimming and J lost 4 bases, with 9 bases between them. This CDR3 has 15 residues. CDR1 and CDR2 from the germline V gene are MNHEY and SMNVEV (reference sequence). CDR3 bases: TGTGCCAGCAGTTTATCGGGGGGATTTAATGAAAAACTGTTTTTT. Amino acid sequence: CASSLSGGFNEKLFF.

This clone was observed a single time. This chain joins TRBV11-2 and TRBJ2-3; a possible D gene is TRBD1 (6 bases). The V end was cut by 5 bases, the J end by 0 bases, with 9 bases between. The CDR3 consists of 14 residues. Germline CDR1 is SGHAT and CDR2 is FQNNGV. The CDR3 coding sequence is TGTGCCAGCAGCCCCGGACAGAGCACAGATACGCAGTATTTT. Protein sequence: CASSPGQSTDTQYF.

The chain recombines TRBV14 with TRBJ1-4; D uncertain. Trimming removed 5 bases at V and 5 bases at J, with 9 bases between. Germline V gives CDR1 SGHDN, CDR2 FVKESK. This CDR3 region has 13 residues. The CDR3, as DNA: TGTGCCAGCAGCGTCACAGAAAATGAAAAACTGTTTTTT. It codes for CASSVTENEKLFF.

This sequence joins TRBV19 and TRBJ1-4; 9 bases line up with TRBD1. The CDR3 is 16 residues long. V lost 2 bases, J lost 8 bases, and 9 bases stayed unmatched. Germline V lookup: CDR1 LNHDA, CDR2 SQIVND (reference sequence). CDR3 nucleotides: TGTGCCAGTAGTATATTACCGGGACAGGGCGACGAAAAACTGTTTTTT. This encodes CASSILPGQGDEKLFF.